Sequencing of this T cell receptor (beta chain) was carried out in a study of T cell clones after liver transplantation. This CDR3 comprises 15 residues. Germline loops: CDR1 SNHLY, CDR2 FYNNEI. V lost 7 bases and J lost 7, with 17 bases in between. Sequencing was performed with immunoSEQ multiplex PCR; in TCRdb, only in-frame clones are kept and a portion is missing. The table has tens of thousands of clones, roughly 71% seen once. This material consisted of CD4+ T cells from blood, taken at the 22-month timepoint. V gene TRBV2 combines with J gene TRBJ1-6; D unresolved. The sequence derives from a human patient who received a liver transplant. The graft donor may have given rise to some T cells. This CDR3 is CASIKEDRSNSPLHF. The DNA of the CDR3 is TGTGCCAGCATCAAGGAGGACCGGAGCAATTCACCCCTCCACTTT.